Each of the 26 T cell receptor beta chains below was sequenced from the same sample in a study of T-cell memory formation after mild COVID-19 (TCRdb year 2021). Library method: 5' RACE. The sequencer listed for this sample is Illumina NovaSeq 6000. TCRdb reran the public reads through fastp at Q25 and MiXCR, keeping productive beta chains. Every CDR3 protein is listed once, alongside the most common genes and DNA of its rows. The sample table lists under 150,000 distinct CDR3 sequences, approximately 16% of them with a count of one. The ten largest clones represent about 14% of the sample. The sample consisted of PBMCs or a T cell subset sorted from them (not recorded which). The receptor set was obtained from an adult woman who had mild COVID-19 (a few samples of this study predate the infection). The sample titles of this study are shuffled in the database, so cell type and time point are left out; the donor was told from shared clones.

V gene TRBV7-6 combines with J gene TRBJ1-3, with a possible D match to TRBD1 (6 bases). CDR3 length: 14 residues. Germline V gene data show CDR1 as SGHVS and CDR2 as FNYEAQ. Between the trimmed V and J ends, which lost 5 bases and 4 bases, there was a span of 12 bases. The CDR3: CASSPQQGGNTIYF. The CDR3 nucleotides read TGTGCCAGCAGCCCCCAACAGGGCGGAAACACCATATATTTT.

This rearrangement joins TRBV9 to TRBJ2-7; 10 bases line up with TRBD1. The length of the CDR3 is 15 residues. The germline gives CDR1 SGDLS, CDR2 YYNGEE. With V trimmed by 6 bases and J by 7 bases, 13 bases remained unmatched. The CDR3: CASTLRSGTGEEQYF. The CDR3, as DNA: TGTGCCAGCACCTTGAGGTCCGGGACAGGGGAAGAGCAGTACTTC. Combining the CDR3 with reference TRBV9 and TRBJ2-7 gives the whole variable domain DSGVTQTPKHLITATGQRVTLRCSPRSGDLSVYWYQQSLDQGLQFLIQYYNGEERAKGNILERFSAQQFPDLHSELNLSSLELGDSALYFCASTLRSGTGEEQYFGPGTRLTVT.

The chain carries TRBV5-1 and TRBJ2-7; D could derive from TRBD1 or TRBD2 (5 bases each). The length of the CDR3 is 15 residues. CDR1 and CDR2 from the germline V gene are SGHRS and YFSETQ. Trimming took off 0 bases at V and 3 bases at J, with 13 bases between the two ends. The CDR3 is CASSLGGAGFYEQYF. The CDR3 DNA reads TGCGCCAGCAGCTTGGGAGGGGCAGGGTTCTACGAGCAGTACTTC.

The chain is built from TRBV6-2 or TRBV6-3 and TRBJ2-5; no firm D call. The V gene lost 2 bases and the J gene lost 5 bases, with 6 bases spanning the gap. The CDR3 spans 12 residues. The germline CDR1 and CDR2 sequences are MNHEY and SVGEGT. Here the CDR3 DNA reads TGTGCCAGCAGTTACCCATTCGAGACCCAGTACTTC. This translates into CASSYPFETQYF.

V usage is TRBV15 and J usage is TRBJ1-2, with D unclear. Between the trimmed V and J ends, which lost 1 base and 2 bases, there was a span of 8 bases. This CDR3 has 14 residues. Germline assignment: CDR1 LNHNV and CDR2 YYDKDF (reference sequence). CDR3 in DNA: TGTGCCACCAGCAGAGGGGGATCCAACTATGGCTACACCTTC. It yields the protein CATSRGGSNYGYTF.

The chain is built from TRBV2 and TRBJ2-7; D remains ambiguous. V was shortened by 5 bases and J by 3 bases, with 11 bases between the two germline ends. The CDR3 sequence is 13 residues long. Germline assignment: CDR1 SNHLY and CDR2 FYNNEI. The CDR3: CASSFGYGYEQYF. In nucleotides, the CDR3 is TGTGCCAGCAGTTTTGGCTACGGCTACGAGCAGTACTTC.

The gene calls are TRBV7-8 and TRBJ2-3; 15 bases line up with TRBD2. The CDR3 loop spans 17 amino acids. Looked up from germline, CDR1 is SGHVS and CDR2 is FQNEAQ. V trimming: 5 bases; J trimming: 2 bases; junction bases outside the gene matches: 5. The CDR3 here is CASSHWTSGRATDTQYF. As DNA, the CDR3 is TGTGCCAGCAGCCACTGGACTAGCGGGAGGGCCACAGATACGCAGTATTTT.

The rearrangement uses TRBV7-2 and TRBJ2-3; D is ambiguous. This CDR3 is 14 amino acids long. V was trimmed by 7 bases and J by 6 bases, leaving 17 bases between them. CDR1 SGHTA and CDR2 FQGNSA come from the germline V gene. DNA of the CDR3: TGTGCCAGCACCCCCCGTCGGGTCGCCGATACGCAGTATTTT. Protein sequence: CASTPRRVADTQYF.

A few counts support this clonotype. The chain carries TRBV19 and TRBJ2-2, with a weak D call TRBD1 (6 bases). Trimming cost V 1 base and J 1 base, with 7 bases left between them. This CDR3 is 15 amino acids long. Germline V gene lookup returns CDR1 LNHDA and CDR2 SQIVND (reference sequence). In DNA, the CDR3 is TGTGCCAGTAGTATAGCGGGACAGAACACCGGGGAGCTGTTTTTT. Translated, it gives CASSIAGQNTGELFF. Full variable domain (remainder filled in from reference TRBV19 and TRBJ2-2): DGGITQSPKYLFRKEGQNVTLSCEQNLNHDAMYWYRQDPGQGLRLIYYSQIVNDFQKGDIAEGYSVSREKKESFPLTVTSAQKNPTAFYLCASSIAGQNTGELFFGEGSRLTVL.

This clonotype was seen only a few times. The chain links TRBV4-2 to TRBJ2-1; no reliable D call. The V gene lost 0 bases and the J gene lost 10 bases, with 13 bases spanning the gap. Germline lookup yields CDR1 LGHNA and CDR2 YNFKEQ. CDR3 size: 14 residues. The CDR3 here is CASSQDGDLAEQFF. CDR3 in DNA: TGTGCCAGCAGCCAAGATGGGGATTTGGCGGAGCAGTTCTTC.

Details on this clonotype: At one end the junction does not follow the germline gene, possibly because of a read error. This chain's CDR3 is CDSSLGQLEQYF. Written as DNA, the CDR3 is TGCGACAGCAGCCTAGGACAGCTCGAGCAGTACTTC. The chain recombines TRBV5-1 with TRBJ2-7; TRBD1 might be the D (6 bases). Germline V CDR1 and CDR2: SGHRS, YFSETQ. The CDR3 contains 12 residues.

This chain connects TRBV3-1 to TRBJ2-2; TRBD2 aligns across 9 bases. The CDR3 spans 16 residues. V was pared by 4 bases and J by 8 bases, with 11 bases of the junction left unmatched. Germline values: CDR1 LGHDT, CDR2 YNNKEL (reference sequence). The CDR3 DNA reads TGTGCCAGCAGCCCGTCGGGACTAGCCTTAAGAGGGGAGCTGTTTTTT. Protein sequence: CASSPSGLALRGELFF. Complete variable domain (other parts from reference TRBV3-1 and TRBJ2-2): DTAVSQTPKYLVTQMGNDKSIKCEQNLGHDTMYWYKQDSKKFLKIMFSYNNKELIINETVPNRFSPKSPDKAHLNLHINSLELGDSAVYFCASSPSGLALRGELFFGEGSRLTVL.

This clonotype was picked up many times. The gene calls are TRBV12-3 or TRBV12-4 and TRBJ2-3; no firm D call. The CDR3 sequence is 12 residues long. Trimming cost V 2 bases and J 2 bases, with 2 bases left between them. The CDR3 protein is CASSLLTDTQYF. The CDR3 DNA is TGTGCCAGCAGTTTACTCACAGATACGCAGTATTTT.

This chain connects TRBV25-1 to TRBJ2-3; tentatively, D is TRBD1 (5 bases). The CDR3 consists of 16 residues. The ends were cut back, 0 bases at V and 3 bases at J, with 13 bases in the middle. CDR1 and CDR2 (germline): MGHDK, SYGVNS. The CDR3 loop reads CASSEYRGSLTDTQYF. The CDR3 DNA follows: TGTGCCAGCAGTGAATATAGGGGCAGCCTTACAGATACGCAGTATTTT.

The chain joins TRBV10-2 to TRBJ1-2; D remains unclear. The CDR3 is 15 residues long. Germline-derived CDR1 and CDR2 are WSHSY and SAAADI. V shed 3 bases and J shed 4 bases, with 15 bases lying between them. CDR3 residues: CASSENSPLVYGYTF. CDR3 DNA: TGCGCCAGCAGTGAAAACAGTCCCCTCGTCTATGGCTACACCTTC.

V gene TRBV18 combines with J gene TRBJ2-3; the D is unclear. Germline lookup yields CDR1 KGHSH and CDR2 LQKENI. The length of the CDR3 is 12 residues. The V and J ends lost 3 bases and 4 bases respectively, with 5 bases between them. The chain's CDR3 is CASSPVADTQYF. The DNA for the CDR3 is TGTGCCAGCTCACCGGTGGCAGATACGCAGTATTTT.

This clonotype was observed a few times. V and J are TRBV30 and TRBJ1-2, with 9 positions matching TRBD1. In germline, CDR1 is GTSNPN, CDR2 SVGIG (reference sequence). Germline trimming cut 2 bases from V and 7 bases from J; bases unmatched to any gene: 8. This CDR3 has 14 residues. The DNA of the CDR3 is TGTGCCTGGAGTTCGGGACAGGGAATATCTGGCTACACCTTC. This translates into CAWSSGQGISGYTF.

The gene calls are TRBV11-2 and TRBJ2-1; D is tentatively TRBD1 or TRBD2 (6 bases each). Trimming shortened V by 5 bases and J by 12 bases, and 35 bases separated the two germline ends. The CDR3 spans 19 residues. The V gene's germline CDR1 is SGHAT and CDR2 FQNNGV. The CDR3 spells CASSLPAGHPSLDGMWQFF. The CDR3 nucleotides are TGTGCCAGCAGCCTGCCCGCGGGACACCCCTCGCTGGACGGAATGTGGCAGTTCTTC. Full variable domain (rest looked up from reference TRBV11-2 and TRBJ2-1): EAGVAQSPRYKIIEKRQSVAFWCNPISGHATLYWYQQILGQGPKLLIQFQNNGVVDDSQLPKDRFSAERLKGVDSTLKIQPAKLEDSAVYLCASSLPAGHPSLDGMWQFFGPGTRLTVL.

This clonotype was seen only a few times. This rearrangement joins TRBV9 to TRBJ2-1; D unresolved. Trimming removed 0 bases at V and 5 bases at J, with 12 bases between. Per the germline V gene, CDR1 is SGDLS and CDR2 is YYNGEE. This CDR3 contains 15 residues. The CDR3, as DNA: TGTGCCAGCAGCGTAGTTGGGGTGGAACACAATGAGCAGTTCTTC. It codes for CASSVVGVEHNEQFF.

This clonotype was observed a few times. The chain carries TRBV19 and TRBJ2-1; the match to TRBD2 covers 8 bases. The germline gives CDR1 LNHDA, CDR2 SQIVND (reference sequence). This CDR3 region has 14 residues. V was pared by 7 bases and J by 5 bases, with 7 bases of the junction left unmatched. CDR3 coding DNA: TGTGCCAGTATCATGAGCGGGAGTCACAATGAGCAGTTCTTC. Protein: CASIMSGSHNEQFF.

Points on this clonotype: A much larger clone lies a single base off, so this may be a read error. Because the CDR3 is missing its conserved closing phenylalanine or tryptophan, this is likely a read error. The V gene is TRBV5-1, the J gene TRBJ2-1; D possibly corresponds to TRBD1 (6 bases). CDR1 is SGHRS, CDR2 YFSETQ, per germline. CDR3 length: 15 amino acids. Trimming took off 4 bases at V and 5 bases at J, with 16 bases between the two ends. The CDR3 DNA reads TGCGCCAGCAGCCCCACCGGGACAAACAACAATGAGCAGTTCTTA. Translating it yields CASSPTGTNNNEQFL.

This clonotype has just a few counts. The chain is built from TRBV12-3 or TRBV12-4 and TRBJ2-7; tentative D call: TRBD1 (5 bases). The CDR3 has 15 amino acids. V was cut by 5 bases and J by 0 bases, with 14 bases left in between. As DNA, the CDR3 is TGTGCCAGCAGTGCTGGGGCGGTGCTCTCCTACGAGCAGTACTTC. Protein product: CASSAGAVLSYEQYF.

The chain is built from TRBV7-9 and TRBJ2-5; perhaps TRBD2 as D (5 bases). This CDR3 comprises 16 residues. Per the germline V gene, CDR1 is SEHNR and CDR2 is FQNEAQ (reference sequence). V was trimmed by 0 bases and J by 0 bases, leaving 11 bases between them. The CDR3 DNA follows: TGTGCCAGCAGCTTAGCTCCGGGGAAGTACCAAGAGACCCAGTACTTC. Translating gives CASSLAPGKYQETQYF.

This clonotype was counted a few times. The V gene is TRBV5-1, the J gene TRBJ2-1; the D gene could be TRBD1 or TRBD2 (5 bases each). The CDR3 totals 15 residues. Germline V gene data show CDR1 as SGHRS and CDR2 as YFSETQ. V was trimmed by 3 bases and J by 0 bases, leaving 10 bases between them. CDR3 amino acids: CASSSGTVSYNEQFF. In DNA form, the CDR3 reads TGCGCCAGCAGCTCCGGGACGGTCTCCTACAATGAGCAGTTCTTC.

The genes are TRBV19 and TRBJ2-6; D is uncertain. Trimming took off 5 bases at V and 0 bases at J, with 14 bases between the two ends. This CDR3 comprises 17 residues. Per germline, CDR1 LNHDA and CDR2 SQIVND (reference sequence). CDR3 amino acids: CASSDVVGSSGANVLTF. In nucleotides, the CDR3 is TGTGCCAGTAGTGACGTTGTTGGCAGCTCTGGGGCCAACGTCCTGACTTTC.

This chain connects TRBV12-3 or TRBV12-4 to TRBJ2-3; possibly TRBD1 or TRBD2 for D (7 bases each). Trimming removed 11 bases from V and 4 bases from J, with 25 bases in between. The CDR3 loop spans 16 amino acids. CDR3 in amino acids: CASRGRRERLSDTQYF. Written as DNA, the CDR3 is TGTGCCTCCAGGGGGAGGCGGGAGAGGTTGTCAGATACGCAGTATTTT.